Ten or more counts support the clone carrying this T cell receptor beta chain. The record originates from a study of identical twins. In every case, the donor was a healthy Caucasian. J was trimmed by 5 bases and V by 4 bases; bases with no gene match: 9. Germline V gives CDR1 SGHDT, CDR2 YYEEEE. This CDR3 is 15 amino acids long. A single record per CDR3 protein comes from TCRdb applying MiXCR to the 5' RACE reads. The sample gives 520,000 or so distinct CDR3 sequences, around 20% of which show up once; 0.75% to 0.95% is in the top ten. This same sample was also part of a study on T cells expressing NK-cell markers. In that study: The TCR beta repertoires were obtained from sorted CD3+CD56+NKG2C+, CD3+CD56+NKG2C- and CD3+CD56-NKG2C+ T cells. The authors sequenced eight donors, of whom seven were HCMV-seropositive and one was seronegative.

J is TRBJ2-1 and V is TRBV5-6, with 7 bases lining up with TRBD2. What was sequenced was CD4+ T cells sorted from blood. The TCR comes from a woman in her late teens or twenties in good health. The CDR3 nucleotides are TGTGCCAGCAGCGGGTCCCGGACTAGTCACAATGAGCAGTTCTTC. Translated: CASSGSRTSHNEQFF.